What follows describes a single TCR beta chain. This clone was detected once. Which antigen it targets is not known. There are no base qualities to consult, and no much larger clone falls within one base. The collaborating institutions used their own protocols to collect whole blood in K2EDTA tubes. For TCRbeta analysis, collaborator samples were shipped as frozen whole blood, as isolated PBMCs, or as DNA extracted from either sample type. The data derive from a study of blood T cell repertoires in COVID-19 (dated by TCRdb to 2018 to 2020). For the wider study: Samples from collaborators originated in the United States, Italy and Spain and spanned both the acute and convalescent phases of COVID-19. The material from the prospective study consisted of cDNA or gDNA derived from T cells, B-cell-depleted T cells, or PBMCs. Deeply sampled blood TCRbeta repertoires from subjects exposed to, actively infected with, or recovered from COVID-19 were included in the dataset. The repertoires were released in a freely available public database intended as a resource for research on the immune response to SARS-CoV-2. Samples were obtained from the ongoing ImmuneRACE study (first 160 participants) and from some 1,200 subjects provided by 6 global collaborators. Nearly every sample came with metadata listing a de-identified subject ID, COVID-19 status, age in years and sex. Where available, HLA class I and class II types were obtained from metadata supplied by the sample provider rather than from assay-based typing.

TCRbeta CDR3 regions were amplified from genomic DNA using the immunoSEQ Assay, a bias-controlled multiplex PCR. Per the original workflow: The number of nucleated cells in each sample was estimated from the amplification of reference gene primers within the assay. Sequence reads were collapsed and filtered to measure the absolute abundance of every unique TCRbeta CDR3 rearrangement. For each sample, productive Simpson clonality was calculated as the square root of Simpson's diversity index across productive rearrangements. Held by TCRdb, this immuneACCESS table contains in-frame sequences only and omits some clones. Under half of the omission traces to an unresolved V gene where checked; the cause of the rest is unknown. V and J calls plus clone size are reproduced from that table; the DNA served to infer D and trimming. For this sample the table gives over 100,000 clones, of which around 82% were detected only once. The biggest ten clones account for about 6.6% of the sample.

Results and caveats for the whole study, not just this receptor: How much clinical and demographic metadata was included differed by source and by participant, and the metadata was provided uncurated.

Sequenced material: peripheral blood. The source of this sequence is a woman between 45 and 65 years old with acute or convalescent COVID-19.

The CDR3 reads CATLPHRGRPNEQFF. The nucleotide sequence is given as TGTGCCACCCTGCCCCACAGGGGCCGTCCCAATGAGCAGTTCTTC. Here the chain combines TRBV28 and TRBJ2-1; the junction holds 7 bases that match TRBD1. The CDR3 spans 15 residues, from the cysteine through the phenylalanine. Only the CDR3 region is kept as DNA, spanning 45 bases read in frame from base 1. Per the germline V gene, MDHEN is the CDR1 and SYDVKM is the CDR2. V is cut back by 10 bases and J by 6 bases, with 15 bases in the junction unmatched.